This TCR beta chain was sequenced during a study of T cells in Graves' hyperthyroidism and ophthalmopathy. This clonotype was detected only a few times. What it binds is not known. Individuals with ophthalmopathy presented a Clinical Activity Score of at least 3, a NOSPECS grade of at least 4 and a duration under 3 months. The authors took PBMCs from 10 ml fresh peripheral blood. TCR beta CDR3 region amplification was performed from RNA transcripts. The primer set for the first-round RT-PCR of the TCR CDR3 was HTBI. TCRdb redid the calling of the multiplex PCR reads with MiXCR, one entry per CDR3 protein. The repertoire holds approximately 520,000 distinct CDR3 sequences, with around a quarter as singletons. Study conclusions and caveats: Ophthalmopathy and stable hyperthyroidism were told apart by a 13 V-J model.

Trimming removed 0 bases from V and 2 bases from J; junction bases left unmatched: 6. The CDR3 has 17 residues. In germline, CDR1 is LGHDT, CDR2 YNNKEL (reference sequence). This receptor was taken from a woman in her 30s with Graves' ophthalmopathy. V gene TRBV3-1 combines with J gene TRBJ1-1; 10 nucleotides agree with TRBD1. The sample was blood. In DNA, the CDR3 is TGTGCCAGCAGCCAAGATCTTCGGGACAGGGGTAACACTGAAGCTTTCTTT. It specifies CASSQDLRDRGNTEAFF.